Shown below are 18 T cell receptor beta chains from a single sample sequenced in a study. MiXCR, run by TCRdb on the RT-PCR reads, gives a single entry per CDR3 protein. The sample contains fewer than 800,000 distinct CDR3 sequences, around 14% of which appear only once. The specimen was memory CD4+ T cells from blood. The source of these receptors is a female donor in good health, serving as a healthy control.

This clonotype was recorded many times. The chain couples TRBV7-2 to TRBJ1-5; D is undetermined. Deletions cut 4 bases from V and 0 bases from J, with 10 bases between. Germline V gives CDR1 SGHTA, CDR2 FQGNSA. The CDR3 extends over 15 amino acids. This CDR3 reads CASSWFDDSNQPQHF. CDR3 coding DNA: TGTGCCAGCAGCTGGTTCGACGATAGCAATCAGCCCCAGCATTTT.

This clonotype was seen a handful of times. V and J are TRBV7-2 and TRBJ1-5; 9 nucleotides match TRBD1. Trimming removed 1 base from V and 6 bases from J; junction bases left unmatched: 7. Germline CDR1 SGHTA, CDR2 FQGNSA. The CDR3 has 16 residues. The CDR3 region is CASSLGGTGSGQPQHF. CDR3 sequence (DNA): TGTGCCAGCAGCTTAGGGGGGACAGGGTCCGGTCAGCCCCAGCATTTT.

The J gene is TRBJ1-2, the V gene TRBV6-2 or TRBV6-3; TRBD1 aligns across 9 bases. This CDR3 is 15 amino acids long. The V and J ends lost 4 bases and 4 bases, in that order; junction bases with no gene match: 7. CDR1 and CDR2 (germline): MNHEY, SVGEGT. The CDR3 sequence is CASSSPGQGVYGYTF. CDR3 DNA sequence: TGTGCCAGCAGTTCTCCGGGACAGGGCGTCTATGGCTACACCTTC.

This clonotype was observed many times. The chain is built from TRBV4-2 and TRBJ2-7; maybe TRBD2 (6 bases). CDR1 LGHNA and CDR2 YNFKEQ come from the germline V gene. V lost 0 bases, J lost 5 bases, and 14 bases lay in between. CDR3 length: 15 amino acids. CDR3 sequence: CASSQDPTGVDEQYF. The CDR3 nucleotides are TGTGCCAGCAGCCAAGATCCAACGGGAGTGGACGAGCAGTACTTC.

This clonotype came up many times. The J gene is TRBJ2-3, the V gene TRBV18; D call uncertain. Germline CDR1 KGHSH, CDR2 LQKENI. CDR3 length equals 14 residues. V was clipped by 3 bases and J by 1 base, with 8 bases between them. As DNA, the CDR3 is TGTGCCAGCTCACCTGACGTACGCACAGATACGCAGTATTTT. It translates to CASSPDVRTDTQYF.

The rearrangement joins TRBV10-3 to TRBJ2-7; maybe TRBD2 (6 bases). Trimming shortened V by 8 bases and J by 2 bases, and 16 bases separated the two germline ends. The length of the CDR3 is 14 residues. Germline CDR1 ENHRY, CDR2 SYGVKD. The CDR3 nucleotides are TGTGCCATCGGGGGAGGCGGGGCGCCCTACGAGCAGTACTTC. It translates to CAIGGGGAPYEQYF.

CDR3 sequence reads: CASSLYTGTNTEAFF. The CDR3 DNA sequence: TGTGCCAGCAGTTTATACACAGGGACGAACACTGAAGCTTTCTTT. The chain couples TRBV27 to TRBJ1-1; D perhaps matches TRBD1 (6 bases). V was shortened by 1 base and J by 1 base, with 10 bases between the two germline ends. The CDR3 length is 15 residues. Germline V gene sequence: CDR1 MNHEY, CDR2 SMNVEV (reference sequence).

In this sample, this clonotype turned up a few times. This chain links TRBV20-1 with TRBJ2-3, with D perhaps matching TRBD2 (5 bases). The CDR3 runs 13 residues. Germline V CDR1 and CDR2: DFQATT, SNEGSKA (reference sequence). This chain's CDR3 is CRAIVPGIDTQYF. The CDR3 nucleotides are TGCAGAGCCATCGTTCCCGGGATAGATACGCAGTATTTT.

This sequence joins TRBV3-1 and TRBJ2-5; D unclear. CDR1 is LGHDT and CDR2 is YNNKEL in the germline V gene (reference sequence). V gave up 1 base and J gave up 5 bases, with 5 bases separating them. This CDR3 has 12 residues. CDR3 loop: CASSQVFETQYF. CDR3 DNA sequence: TGTGCCAGCAGCCAAGTTTTTGAGACCCAGTACTTC.

The chain is built from TRBV7-6 and TRBJ2-2; TRBD1 agrees at 8 bases. V was pared by 3 bases and J by 4 bases, with 7 bases of the junction left unmatched. Germline CDR1 reads SGHVS; CDR2 reads FNYEAQ. This CDR3 is 16 amino acids long. The CDR3 sequence is CASSFLGQVATGELFF. The DNA of the CDR3 is TGTGCCAGCAGCTTCCTGGGACAGGTCGCCACCGGGGAGCTGTTTTTT.

This clonotype was counted once. The CDR3 region has the DNA TGTGCCAGCAGTTACTCGAGCCGGGGGCAGAATGAAGCTTTCTTT. The encoded protein is CASSYSSRGQNEAFF. The rearrangement links TRBV6-2 or TRBV6-3 to TRBJ1-1, with a tentative D call TRBD1 (6 bases). Germline V gene data show CDR1 as MNHEY and CDR2 as SVGEGT. Trimming cost V 0 bases and J 7 bases, with 15 bases left between them. The CDR3 has 15 amino acids.

The gene calls are TRBV19 and TRBJ2-2; 9 bases map to TRBD2. V dropped 6 bases and J dropped 5; count of bases not matched to a gene: 10. Germline V gene data show CDR1 as LNHDA and CDR2 as SQIVND (reference sequence). This CDR3 comprises 16 residues. CDR3 in DNA: TGTGCCAGTAGGACTAGCGGAAGCCCGGGGACCGGGGAGCTGTTTTTT. This sequence encodes CASRTSGSPGTGELFF. Filled out from reference TRBV19 and TRBJ2-2, the complete variable domain reads DGGITQSPKYLFRKEGQNVTLSCEQNLNHDAMYWYRQDPGQGLRLIYYSQIVNDFQKGDIAEGYSVSREKKESFPLTVTSAQKNPTAFYLCASRTSGSPGTGELFFGEGSRLTVL.

This clonotype was observed many times. The genes are TRBV27 and TRBJ2-7; 7 bases align to TRBD2. Per the germline V gene, CDR1 is MNHEY and CDR2 is SMNVEV (reference sequence). After removal of 6 bases from V and 5 bases from J, the junction contained 13 bases not matched to a gene. The CDR3 is 15 residues long. In DNA form, the CDR3 reads TGTGCCAGCAGCCCTTGGGGGGGGAATCCTGACGAGCAGTACTTC. Translating it yields CASSPWGGNPDEQYF.

This clonotype was seen a few times. The V and J genes are TRBV15 and TRBJ2-7; 8 bases line up with TRBD2. The CDR3 spans 16 residues. Trimming at V came to 1 base and at J to 5 bases, leaving 10 bases not matched to a gene. The germline gives CDR1 LNHNV, CDR2 YYDKDF (reference sequence). CDR3: CATSRARAGASHEQYF. In DNA, the CDR3 is TGTGCCACCAGCAGAGCCCGAGCGGGAGCCTCTCACGAGCAGTACTTC. Complete variable domain (other parts from reference TRBV15 and TRBJ2-7): DAMVIQNPRYQVTQFGKPVTLSCSQTLNHNVMYWYQQKSSQAPKLLFHYYDKDFNNEADTPDNFQSRRPNTSFCFLDIRSPGLGDTAMYLCATSRARAGASHEQYFGPGTRLTVT.

This clonotype was detected only a few times. The rearrangement joins TRBV10-3 to TRBJ1-1; TRBD1 aligns across 9 bases. CDR1 and CDR2 from the germline V gene are ENHRY and SYGVKD. This CDR3 region has 11 residues. The ends lost 8 bases at V and 11 bases at J; junction bases unmatched: 6. The CDR3 loop is CAIGTGQGAFF. The DNA of the CDR3 is TGTGCCATCGGGACGGGACAGGGTGCTTTCTTT.

The rearrangement links TRBV5-1 to TRBJ2-1, with D possibly TRBD2 on 6 matching bases. Trimming left V 7 bases short and J 9 bases short, with 20 bases between. The CDR3 extends over 14 amino acids. In germline, CDR1 is SGHRS, CDR2 YFSETQ. CDR3 in DNA: TGCGCCAGCGCGGAGACTAGTTCCCCTGGTGAGCAGTTCTTC. The encoded protein is CASAETSSPGEQFF. Full variable domain (outside the CDR3, taken from reference TRBV5-1 and TRBJ2-1): KAGVTQTPRYLIKTRGQQVTLSCSPISGHRSVSWYQQTPGQGLQFLFEYFSETQRNKGNFPGRFSGRQFSNSRSEMNVSTLELGDSALYLCASAETSSPGEQFFGPGTRLTVL.

This clonotype was counted only a few times. The chain uses TRBV29-1 and TRBJ1-2, with 9 nucleotides matching TRBD1. The V gene end was trimmed by 2 bases and the J gene end by 8 bases; junction bases not matched to a gene: 12. Germline V gene sequence: CDR1 SQVTM, CDR2 ANQGSEA. This CDR3 has 15 amino acids. For the CDR3, the DNA is TGCAGCGTTGAACTCAGAGGGGGACAGGGTACAGGCTACACCTTC. It specifies CSVELRGGQGTGYTF.

This clonotype has at least ten counts. The V gene is TRBV6-2 or TRBV6-3, the J gene TRBJ2-7; 8 positions agree with TRBD2. With V trimmed by 2 bases and J by 3 bases, 15 bases remained unmatched. The CDR3 has 18 amino acids. Germline loops: CDR1 MNHEY, CDR2 SVGEGT. The CDR3 DNA sequence: TGTGCCAGCAGTTACCCAATCGTCGGGAGGGTCGACGGCTACGAGCAGTACTTC. Protein product: CASSYPIVGRVDGYEQYF.